The T cell receptor (beta chain) described here comes from a study of blood T cell repertoires in COVID-19. In the original processing: It was from reference gene primer amplification that nucleated cell counts were estimated. The table came from immunoSEQ multiplex PCR; TCRdb's copy has only in-frame clones and leaves some out. V, J and clone size are those of that table, while D and trimming were read from the DNA. The sample has approximately 200,000 clones, 70% to 90% seen once; the top ten hold about a tenth. CDR1 is MNHEY and CDR2 is SVGAGI in the germline V gene. Trimming left V 6 bases short and J 8 bases short, with 8 bases between. The CDR3 has 12 amino acids. Among Cohort 3 donors, those recovered had two negative PCRs, clearance, or symptom resolution.

This sequence originates from a man in his forties or fifties who had recovered from COVID-19. The chain is built from TRBV6-5 and TRBJ1-6; no reliable D call. The sequencing input was PBMCs or T cells enriched from blood (not recorded which). CDR3 nucleotides: TGTGCCAGCAGACTACCTGATTCACCCCTCCACTTT. It is translated as CASRLPDSPLHF.